The clone carrying this T cell receptor beta chain has a count of ten or more. Its target is not known. This entry comes from a study of T cells in Graves' hyperthyroidism and ophthalmopathy. Points from the study as a whole: Within blood appeared most thyroid clonotypes that had expanded above 0.001.

Trimming cost V 7 bases and J 6 bases, with 12 bases left between them. The CDR3 covers 12 residues. CDR1 and CDR2 (germline): MNHNY, SVGAGI (reference sequence). RNA transcripts gave rise to amplified TCR beta CDR3 regions. The primer set for the first-round RT-PCR of the TCR CDR3 was HTBI. TCRdb ran MiXCR on the multiplex PCR reads and lists one entry per CDR3 protein. The sample contains hundreds of thousands of distinct CDR3 sequences, over 35% of which appear only once. The sequenced sample was blood. The sequence derives from a man in his late teens or twenties with Graves' hyperthyroidism. The J gene is TRBJ1-2, the V gene TRBV6-6, with D perhaps TRBD1 (5 bases). The CDR3 here is CASNTGGDGYTF. CDR3 nucleotide sequence: TGTGCCAGCAATACTGGAGGGGATGGCTACACCTTC.